Listed here are 8 T cell receptor beta chains from one sample, sequenced in a study of preoperative IRX-2 immunotherapy in early breast cancer (dated by TCRdb to the late 2010s). What this sample's treatment or condition label stands for: preoperative locoregional IRX-2 cytokine immunotherapy. Libraries were constructed by the immunoSEQ multiplex PCR assay. TCRdb took over this immuneACCESS table, retaining in-frame rearrangements with V and J assigned. Such tables are incomplete; in checked studies, under half of the missing clones stem from an unresolved V gene, and the remainder is unexplained. For this sample the table gives about 23,000 clones, of which about 95% were detected only once. The ten largest account for 15% to 20% of the sample. The sequencing used tumor tissue, collected after IRX-2 immunotherapy. The receptors shown here come from a human donor with breast cancer.

The rearrangement uses TRBV7-9 and TRBJ1-1; D is unclear. Germline V CDR1 and CDR2: SEHNR, FQNEAQ (reference sequence). V shed 5 bases and J shed 5 bases, with 18 bases lying between them. CDR3 size: 15 residues. This chain's CDR3 is CASSPLGGKRTEAFF. CDR3 bases: TGTGCCAGCAGCCCCCTGGGCGGGAAGAGGACTGAAGCTTTCTTT.

The chain recombines TRBV19 with TRBJ1-5; maybe TRBD1 (5 bases). V shed 5 bases and J shed 4 bases, with 18 bases lying between them. The CDR3 runs 16 residues. Germline V gene sequence: CDR1 LNHDA, CDR2 SQIVND (reference sequence). The CDR3 DNA reads TGTGCCAGTAGTCCCCCAACCGGGACGAGGAATCAGCCCCAGCATTTT. Its translation is CASSPPTGTRNQPQHF.

V gene TRBV7-2 combines with J gene TRBJ2-5; D may correspond to TRBD1 or TRBD2 (6 bases each). Germline V lookup: CDR1 SGHTA, CDR2 FQGNSA. V was shortened by 4 bases and J by 4 bases, with 19 bases between the two germline ends. The CDR3 covers 16 residues. This CDR3 is CASSSRPLGGLETQYF. CDR3 coding DNA: TGTGCCAGCAGCTCCCGCCCCTTAGGGGGGTTAGAGACCCAGTACTTC.

In DNA, the CDR3 is TGTGCCAGCAGCTTCTATCAGGCCAATGAGCAGTTCTTC. This translates into CASSFYQANEQFF. The chain links TRBV11-3 to TRBJ2-1; D ambiguous. Germline CDR1 is SGHNT and CDR2 is YENEEA. The V and J ends lost 3 bases and 6 bases respectively, with 9 bases between them. CDR3 length: 13 amino acids.

CDR3 sequence (DNA): TGTGCCAGCAGCTGGGACCTTATTGAACAGTACTTC. As protein: CASSWDLIEQYF. The chain recombines TRBV5-4 with TRBJ2-7; D assignment may be TRBD1 or TRBD2 (5 bases each). The CDR3 sequence is 12 residues long. Germline values: CDR1 SGHNT, CDR2 YYREEE (reference sequence). V lost 3 bases and J 10 bases, leaving 14 bases between the germline ends.

The rearrangement joins TRBV7-3 to TRBJ2-5; D could derive from TRBD1 or TRBD2 (6 bases each). The V gene's germline CDR1 is SGHTA and CDR2 FQGTGA. The V gene lost 6 bases and the J gene lost 3 bases, with 14 bases spanning the gap. This CDR3 contains 14 residues. This CDR3 is CASSFTGRKETQYF. The DNA for the CDR3 is TGTGCCAGCAGTTTTACAGGGAGGAAAGAGACCCAGTACTTC.

Written as DNA, the CDR3 is TGTGCCAGCAGTTACTCGACAGGGGCGAACACCGGGGAGCTGTTTTTT. This codes for CASSYSTGANTGELFF. This chain joins TRBV6-5 and TRBJ2-2; 8 bases align to TRBD1. The CDR3 has 16 residues. Germline V CDR1 and CDR2: MNHEY, SVGAGI. J lost 0 bases, V lost 0 bases, and 0 bases had no gene match.

The chain is built from TRBV19 and TRBJ1-2; D is unclear. The CDR3 has 18 residues. The germline gives CDR1 LNHDA, CDR2 SQIVND (reference sequence). Trimming removed 4 bases at V and 0 bases at J, with 21 bases between. The CDR3 protein is CASSTRSRPAAPNYGYTF. The CDR3 DNA reads TGTGCCAGTAGTACCCGATCTAGGCCGGCAGCCCCTAACTATGGCTACACCTTC.